This section outlines one T cell receptor beta chain sequence together with its context. Antigen specificity is unknown. Researchers used template switching to add UMIs featuring a 6-nucleotide sample barcode. TCRdb reanalyzed the 5' RACE reads, giving one entry per CDR3 protein sequence and no DNA. Its table lists about 300,000 distinct CDR3 sequences. This CDR3 is built from 12 residues. The germline V gene encodes CDR1 ENHRY and CDR2 SYGVKD. The data stem from a study of monozygotic twins with inflammatory bowel disease. Notes on the study in general: Researchers were unable to tell different T cell subtypes apart.

The sequenced material came from blood. The V call is TRBV10-3, the J call TRBJ2-7. This sequence was found in a human donor with ulcerative colitis or Crohn's disease, or a healthy co-twin of an affected twin (not recorded which). CDR3 sequence reads: CAISEVVSEQYF.